This entry lists 3 T cell receptor beta chains sequenced from one sample in a study of shared clonotypes between healthy human individuals. The table came from immunoSEQ multiplex PCR; TCRdb's copy has only in-frame clones and leaves some out. Of around 440,000 clones listed, 70% to 80% are singletons. Material: PBMCs. The receptor set was obtained from a woman between 40 and 55 years old in good health. Some clones in this sample may be carry-over from other donors' samples.

This chain joins TRBV27 and TRBJ2-1; tentatively, D is TRBD2 (5 bases). The CDR3 is made up of 15 amino acids. Per germline, CDR1 MNHEY and CDR2 SMNVEV (reference sequence). V lost 5 bases to trimming and J lost 5 bases, with 16 bases between them. This chain's CDR3 is CASSPGKHNHNEQFF. In DNA form, the CDR3 reads TGTGCCAGCAGTCCGGGAAAACATAACCACAATGAGCAGTTCTTC.

The chain employs TRBV6-5 and TRBJ2-2; D perhaps matches TRBD2 (6 bases). The CDR3 has 13 residues. Between the trimmed V and J ends, which lost 10 bases and 4 bases, there was a span of 13 bases. CDR1 is MNHEY, CDR2 SVGAGI, per germline. The CDR3 here is CAIRRELTGELFF. The CDR3 DNA reads as TGTGCCATCCGTCGGGAGCTCACCGGGGAGCTGTTTTTT.

J is TRBJ2-1 and V is TRBV10-3, with 14 positions matching TRBD2. The junction had 7 bases not matched to a gene; V was cut back by 8 bases and J by 7 bases. The CDR3 spans 15 residues. CDR1 and CDR2 (germline): ENHRY, SYGVKD. CDR3 loop: CAIQGTSGSRNEQFF. The DNA of the CDR3 is TGTGCCATCCAGGGGACTAGCGGGAGTCGTAATGAGCAGTTCTTC.